Sequencing of this T cell receptor (beta chain) was carried out in a study of low-dose radiotherapy and immunotherapy resistance in tumors. This clonotype was observed many times. Time point: after trial treatment. The treatment denotes: LDRT plus nivolumab, ipilimumab, low-dose cyclophosphamide and aspirin (RACIN trial). Ipilimumab, nivolumab, aspirin, low-dose cyclophosphamide and low-dose radiotherapy were administered to donors. Alpha and beta chains were covered, as first-strand cDNA relied on TRAV- and TRBV-specific primers. TCR amplification ran 20 PCR cycles using constant-region and V-primer adapter primers. TCRdb ran MiXCR on the reads and lists one entry per CDR3 protein. Among under 75,000 distinct CDR3 sequences listed, 20% to 25% were seen once. This TCR came from a male donor with prostate cancer. The sequencing used PBMCs, collected after low-dose radiotherapy plus immunotherapy.

The chain's CDR3 is CSATDGGGDNEQFF. In DNA, the CDR3 is TGCAGTGCGACGGACGGCGGGGGGGACAATGAGCAGTTCTTC. The chain carries TRBV20-1 and TRBJ2-1; 9 bases map to TRBD2. With V trimmed by 6 bases and J by 5 bases, 8 bases remained unmatched. The CDR3 is 14 residues long. Germline CDR1 and CDR2: DFQATT and SNEGSKA (reference sequence).